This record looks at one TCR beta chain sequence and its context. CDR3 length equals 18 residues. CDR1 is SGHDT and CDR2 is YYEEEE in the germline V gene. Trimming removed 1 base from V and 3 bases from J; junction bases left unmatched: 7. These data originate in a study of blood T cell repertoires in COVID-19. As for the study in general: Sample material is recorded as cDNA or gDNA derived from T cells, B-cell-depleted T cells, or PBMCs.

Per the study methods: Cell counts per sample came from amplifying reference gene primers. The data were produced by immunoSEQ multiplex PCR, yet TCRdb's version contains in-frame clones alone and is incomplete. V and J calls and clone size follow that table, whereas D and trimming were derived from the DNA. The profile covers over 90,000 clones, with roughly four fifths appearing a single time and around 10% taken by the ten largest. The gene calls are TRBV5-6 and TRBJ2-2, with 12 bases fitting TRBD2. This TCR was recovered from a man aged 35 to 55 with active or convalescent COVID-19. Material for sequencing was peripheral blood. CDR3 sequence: CASSLRRLAGDHTGELFF. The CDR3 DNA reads TGTGCCAGCAGCTTGAGACGACTAGCGGGGGACCACACCGGGGAGCTGTTTTTT.